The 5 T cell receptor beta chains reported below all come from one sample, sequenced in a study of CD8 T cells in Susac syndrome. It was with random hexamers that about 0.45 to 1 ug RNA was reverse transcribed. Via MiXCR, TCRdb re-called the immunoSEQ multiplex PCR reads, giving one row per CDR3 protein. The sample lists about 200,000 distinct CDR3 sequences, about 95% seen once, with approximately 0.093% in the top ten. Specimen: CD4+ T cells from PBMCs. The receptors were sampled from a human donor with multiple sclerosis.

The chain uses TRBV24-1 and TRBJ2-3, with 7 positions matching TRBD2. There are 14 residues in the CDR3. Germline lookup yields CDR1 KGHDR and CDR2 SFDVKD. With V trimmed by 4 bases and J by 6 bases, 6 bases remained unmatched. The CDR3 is CATSDSFSGDTQYF. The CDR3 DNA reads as TGTGCCACCAGTGACTCCTTTAGCGGGGATACGCAGTATTTT.

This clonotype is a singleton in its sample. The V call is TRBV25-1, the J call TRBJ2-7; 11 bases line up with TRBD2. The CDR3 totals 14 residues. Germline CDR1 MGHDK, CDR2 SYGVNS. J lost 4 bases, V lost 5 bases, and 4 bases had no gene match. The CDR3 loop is CASSLGTSGYEQYF. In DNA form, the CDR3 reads TGTGCCAGCAGTCTGGGGACTAGCGGATACGAGCAGTACTTC.

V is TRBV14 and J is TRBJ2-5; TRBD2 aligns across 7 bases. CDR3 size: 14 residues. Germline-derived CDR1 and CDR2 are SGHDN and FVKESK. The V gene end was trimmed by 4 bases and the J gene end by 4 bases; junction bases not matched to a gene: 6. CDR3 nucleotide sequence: TGTGCCAGCAGCCCTTGGACTAGACGAGAGACCCAGTACTTC. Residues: CASSPWTRRETQYF.

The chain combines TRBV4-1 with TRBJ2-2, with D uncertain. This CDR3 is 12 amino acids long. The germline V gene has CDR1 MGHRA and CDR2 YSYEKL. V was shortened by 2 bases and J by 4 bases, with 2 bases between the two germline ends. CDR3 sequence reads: CASSQLTGELFF. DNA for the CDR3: TGCGCCAGCAGCCAACTCACCGGGGAGCTGTTTTTT.

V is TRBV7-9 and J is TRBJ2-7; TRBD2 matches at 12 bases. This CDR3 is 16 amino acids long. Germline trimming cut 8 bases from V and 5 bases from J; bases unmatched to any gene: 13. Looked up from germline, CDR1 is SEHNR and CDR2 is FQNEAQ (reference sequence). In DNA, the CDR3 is TGTGCCAGCGGCTCCTTGACTAGCGGGAGATGGCACGAGCAGTACTTC. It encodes CASGSLTSGRWHEQYF. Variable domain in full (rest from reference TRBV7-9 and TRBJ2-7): DTGVSQNPRHKITKRGQNVTFRCDPISEHNRLYWYRQTLGQGPEFLTYFQNEAQLEKSRLLSDRFSAERPKGSFSTLEIQRTEQGDSAMYLCASGSLTSGRWHEQYFGPGTRLTVT.